One sample yielded the 19 T cell receptor beta chains listed below, sequenced in a study of cytomegalovirus exposure and HLA in healthy donors. Primers included in the PCR were 60 Vbeta and 13 Jbeta primers. Sequenced by immunoSEQ multiplex PCR; TCRdb stores in-frame clones only, minus some. This table has around 150,000 clones, 75% to 90% appearing once. Sample: PBMCs. These receptors were collected from a woman between 50 and 59 years old in good health and CMV-seropositive.

The gene calls are TRBV7-9 and TRBJ1-2; D is perhaps TRBD1 (6 bases). Germline V CDR1 and CDR2: SEHNR, FQNEAQ (reference sequence). Between the trimmed V and J ends, which lost 3 bases and 5 bases, there was a span of 16 bases. This CDR3 contains 15 residues. The CDR3 coding sequence is TGTGCCAGCAGCTTCTATGCCGGGACATTGTATGGCTACACCTTC. It yields the protein CASSFYAGTLYGYTF.

The chain is built from TRBV11-1 and TRBJ1-6; 9 nucleotides agree with TRBD1. This CDR3 contains 14 residues. Germline-derived CDR1 and CDR2 are SGHAT and FQDESV (reference sequence). The J segment lost 10 bases and the V segment lost 5 bases, leaving 6 bases of the junction unmatched. DNA of the CDR3: TGTGCCAGCAGCACGGACAGGGGATACTCACCCCTCCACTTT. Its protein product is CASSTDRGYSPLHF.

The chain employs TRBV11-2 and TRBJ2-7; 10 bases align to TRBD1. The germline gives CDR1 SGHAT, CDR2 FQNNGV. After removal of 5 bases from V and 6 bases from J, the junction contained 13 bases not matched to a gene. CDR3 length: 16 residues. CDR3 sequence reads: CASSQWGTGVSGEQYF. The CDR3 nucleotides are TGTGCCAGCAGCCAGTGGGGGACAGGGGTTTCGGGCGAGCAGTACTTC.

V and J are TRBV14 and TRBJ2-5; 9 nucleotides align to TRBD2. With 5 bases clipped from V and 1 base from J, the junction kept 11 bases outside the gene matches. The CDR3 is 17 amino acids. Germline V gives CDR1 SGHDN, CDR2 FVKESK. The CDR3 protein is CASSSRSTSGGQETQYF. The CDR3 nucleotides read TGTGCCAGCAGCTCAAGGTCGACTAGCGGAGGCCAAGAGACCCAGTACTTC.

The rearrangement uses TRBV9 and TRBJ1-1, with TRBD1 as a possible D gene (5 bases). CDR3 size: 15 residues. Trimming took off 3 bases at V and 1 base at J, with 13 bases between the two ends. Germline CDR1 SGDLS, CDR2 YYNGEE. CDR3 sequence: CASSAGVGGNTEAFF. The DNA of the CDR3 is TGTGCCAGCAGCGCCGGGGTCGGGGGGAACACTGAAGCTTTCTTT.

The chain joins TRBV4-3 to TRBJ1-3; 7 bases are shared with TRBD1. This CDR3 is 18 amino acids long. From germline, CDR1 is LGHNA and CDR2 YSLEER. The trim removed 3 bases at V and 1 base at J, leaving 12 bases unmatched. The CDR3 nucleotides read TGCGCCAGCAGCCAGTATCTGGTGGGACAGCGGTCTGGAAACACCATATATTTT. It yields the protein CASSQYLVGQRSGNTIYF.

There are a few counts of this clone. This chain connects TRBV30 to TRBJ2-2; possible D gene TRBD1, 5 bases. The V gene lost 5 bases and the J gene lost 6 bases, with 13 bases spanning the gap. Germline V gene lookup returns CDR1 GTSNPN and CDR2 SVGIG (reference sequence). The CDR3 totals 13 residues. The CDR3 nucleotides read TGTGCCTGGGAACCAGGGCAAGCCGGGGAGCTGTTTTTT. Protein product: CAWEPGQAGELFF.

This clone has just one count. This chain connects TRBV5-5 to TRBJ2-7, with 11 bases that match TRBD2. Germline CDR1 is SGHKS and CDR2 is YYEKEE (reference sequence). With 1 base clipped from V and 6 bases from J, the junction kept 6 bases outside the gene matches. This CDR3 contains 15 residues. The CDR3 here is CASSLLAGGILEQYF. The CDR3 region has the DNA TGTGCCAGCAGCTTGCTAGCGGGGGGAATTCTCGAGCAGTACTTC.

V usage is TRBV4-1 and J usage is TRBJ2-7; 8 nucleotides line up with TRBD1. This CDR3 has 18 amino acids. V lost 1 base and J lost 7; bases outside the gene matches: 18. Germline V gene sequence: CDR1 MGHRA, CDR2 YSYEKL. The CDR3: CASSQAGRGLSRGLEQYF. The CDR3 DNA follows: TGCGCCAGCAGCCAAGCTGGCAGGGGGCTTTCCCGGGGCTTGGAGCAGTACTTC.

The chain joins TRBV6-6 to TRBJ2-7; D is possibly TRBD1 (5 bases). The CDR3 is 16 residues long. The V gene's germline CDR1 is MNHNY and CDR2 SVGAGI (reference sequence). Trimming took 7 bases from V and 3 from J, leaving 22 bases between them. The CDR3 sequence is CASKLKGITSFYEQYF. The CDR3 DNA follows: TGTGCCAGCAAATTGAAGGGGATTACCTCATTCTACGAGCAGTACTTC.

In this sample, this clone turned up once. V and J are TRBV5-1 and TRBJ2-5, with D possibly being TRBD1 (5 bases). Trimming took 0 bases from V and 1 from J, leaving 10 bases between them. The CDR3 runs to 15 residues. CDR1 and CDR2 (germline): SGHRS, YFSETQ. The CDR3 DNA follows: TGCGCCAGCAGCTTGGCCTCAAGGGGCCAAGAGACCCAGTACTTC. Its translation: CASSLASRGQETQYF.

The chain is built from TRBV7-9 and TRBJ2-1, with 13 bases lining up with TRBD2. Germline assignment: CDR1 SEHNR and CDR2 FQNEAQ (reference sequence). J gave up 4 bases and V 5 bases, and 5 bases lay outside the gene matches. The CDR3 has 16 amino acids. This chain's CDR3 is CASSLTSGGAYNEQFF. CDR3 DNA: TGTGCCAGCAGCCTAACTAGCGGGGGGGCATACAATGAGCAGTTCTTC.

The chain has TRBV28 and TRBJ1-4; D may be TRBD1 (5 bases). Germline-derived CDR1 and CDR2 are MDHEN and SYDVKM. The CDR3 length is 14 residues. V lost 3 bases, J lost 2 bases, and 7 bases lay in between. CDR3 loop: CASSLTDTNEKLFF. The CDR3 DNA follows: TGTGCCAGCAGTTTGACAGATACTAATGAAAAACTGTTTTTT.

Written as DNA, the CDR3 is TGCGCCAGCAGCTTGGATACAGGGGTAACCACCGGGGAGCTGTTTTTT. Its translation is CASSLDTGVTTGELFF. The rearrangement links TRBV5-1 to TRBJ2-2; TRBD1 aligns across 7 bases. The CDR3 sequence is 16 residues long. V lost 0 bases and J lost 4; bases outside the gene matches: 6. Germline assignment: CDR1 SGHRS and CDR2 YFSETQ.

V is TRBV4-1 and J is TRBJ1-1; possible D gene TRBD1, 5 bases. This CDR3 comprises 16 residues. Germline V CDR1 and CDR2: MGHRA, YSYEKL. The ends were cut back, 0 bases at V and 1 base at J, with 12 bases in the middle. CDR3 DNA: TGCGCCAGCAGCCAAGATAGGGGCCTGAAGAACACTGAAGCTTTCTTT. Its protein is CASSQDRGLKNTEAFF.

V gene TRBV7-9 combines with J gene TRBJ2-7; D possibly corresponds to TRBD2 (5 bases). V was trimmed by 1 base and J by 4 bases, leaving 8 bases between them. Germline CDR1 SEHNR, CDR2 FQNEAQ (reference sequence). The CDR3 extends over 13 amino acids. The CDR3 sequence: CASSLEGGYEQYF. The CDR3 coding sequence is TGTGCCAGCAGCTTAGAGGGCGGGTACGAGCAGTACTTC.

The chain combines TRBV7-9 with TRBJ1-2, with D unclear. Germline V gives CDR1 SEHNR, CDR2 FQNEAQ (reference sequence). The V and J ends lost 1 base and 4 bases respectively, with 7 bases between them. The CDR3 covers 13 residues. CDR3: CASSLGEAYGYTF. Written as DNA, the CDR3 is TGTGCCAGCAGCTTAGGAGAGGCCTATGGCTACACCTTC.

V and J are TRBV6-1 and TRBJ1-5; tentatively, D is TRBD1 (5 bases). Per germline, CDR1 MNHNS and CDR2 SASEGT. V lost 3 bases and J lost 0, with 9 bases in between. The CDR3 is 15 amino acids. The CDR3 protein is CASSEGGISNQPQHF. CDR3 nucleotides: TGTGCCAGCAGTGAGGGGGGAATTAGCAATCAGCCCCAGCATTTT.

The chain carries TRBV19 and TRBJ1-6, with a weak D call TRBD1 (6 bases). V lost 0 bases and J 9 bases, leaving 12 bases between the germline ends. Germline assignment: CDR1 LNHDA and CDR2 SQIVND (reference sequence). This CDR3 region has 15 residues. CDR3 loop: CASSIDRAGVSPLHF. CDR3 nucleotide sequence: TGTGCCAGTAGTATAGATCGGGCAGGGGTTTCACCCCTCCACTTT. Full variable domain (remainder filled in from reference TRBV19 and TRBJ1-6): DGGITQSPKYLFRKEGQNVTLSCEQNLNHDAMYWYRQDPGQGLRLIYYSQIVNDFQKGDIAEGYSVSREKKESFPLTVTSAQKNPTAFYLCASSIDRAGVSPLHFGNGTRLTVT.